This TCR beta chain derives from a study of cytomegalovirus exposure and HLA in healthy donors. The CDR3 runs to 12 residues. V was cut by 4 bases and J by 4 bases, with 10 bases left in between. Germline CDR1 GTSNPN, CDR2 SVGIG (reference sequence). Only a few counts were recorded for this clone. 60 Vbeta and 13 Jbeta primers were used in PCR. The method was immunoSEQ multiplex PCR; TCRdb's version includes in-frame clones alone and lacks a portion of them. The sample shows approximately 150,000 clones, roughly 83% of them seen only once. Healthy people donating bone marrow made up the donors. In nominal health when sampled, donors likely had unrecorded immune exposures nonetheless.

Sequencing used PBMCs. The sequence was obtained from a man younger than 45 in good health and CMV-seronegative. The chain recombines TRBV30 with TRBJ1-1, with a possible D match to TRBD1 (5 bases). In DNA, the CDR3 is TGTGCCTGGAAGGACAAGGGCACTGAAGCTTTCTTT. It yields the protein CAWKDKGTEAFF.